Presented here are 29 T cell receptor beta chains from one specimen sequenced in a study of T cells in Graves' hyperthyroidism and ophthalmopathy. It was RNA transcripts that yielded the amplified TCR beta CDR3 regions. The HTBI primer set was used in a first-round RT-PCR of the TCR CDR3. From the multiplex PCR reads, TCRdb called clonotypes with MiXCR, one entry per CDR3 protein. Of 650,000 to 750,000 distinct CDR3 sequences in the sample, 14% were seen once. Material: blood. The source of these receptors is a woman aged 18-29 years with Graves' hyperthyroidism.

This clonotype was seen only a few times. The chain joins TRBV2 to TRBJ1-1; possible D gene TRBD1, 6 bases. Germline V CDR1 and CDR2: SNHLY, FYNNEI. V shed 5 bases and J shed 3 bases, with 13 bases lying between them. The CDR3 covers 14 residues. The CDR3 loop reads CASSSRGVYTEAFF. The CDR3, as DNA: TGTGCCAGCAGTTCAAGGGGGGTGTACACTGAAGCTTTCTTT. The full variable domain, with the rest looked up from reference TRBV2 and TRBJ1-1, is EPEVTQTPSHQVTQMGQEVILRCVPISNHLYFYWYRQILGQKVEFLVSFYNNEISEKSEIFDDQFSVERPDGSNFTLKIRSTKLEDSAMYFCASSSRGVYTEAFFGQGTRLTVV.

This clonotype has a handful of counts. This may be a read error, as it is one base from a much larger clone. V is TRBV7-9 and J is TRBJ2-7, with D perhaps matching TRBD1 (6 bases). The CDR3 covers 16 residues. Germline V gives CDR1 SEHNR, CDR2 FQNEAQ (reference sequence). Here the CDR3 DNA reads TGTGCCAGCGGCTTAGGACAGCGAGGACCTTCGGGGGAGCAGTACTTC. The encoded protein is CASGLGQRGPSGEQYF. Drawing the rest from reference TRBV7-9 and TRBJ2-7, the complete variable domain is DTGVSQNPRHKITKRGQNVTFRCDPISEHNRLYWYRQTLGQGPEFLTYFQNEAQLEKSRLLSDRFSAERPKGSFSTLEIQRTEQGDSAMYLCASGLGQRGPSGEQYFGPGTRLTVT.

The chain carries TRBV30 and TRBJ2-2; D not resolved. The ends were cut back, 5 bases at V and 2 bases at J, with 12 bases in the middle. Germline assignment: CDR1 GTSNPN and CDR2 SVGIG (reference sequence). CDR3 length: 14 amino acids. The CDR3 loop is CAWDRWGNTGELFF. The CDR3 DNA is TGTGCCTGGGACCGTTGGGGTAACACCGGGGAGCTGTTTTTT.

The rearrangement links TRBV6-1 to TRBJ2-7; D possibly corresponds to TRBD1 (5 bases). V lost 6 bases and J 3 bases, leaving 9 bases between the germline ends. Per germline, CDR1 MNHNS and CDR2 SASEGT. CDR3 size: 12 residues. CDR3 nucleotides: TGTGCCAGCAGGGGGCAGGTCTACGAGCAGTACTTC. This gives the protein CASRGQVYEQYF.

The chain couples TRBV6-4 to TRBJ2-2, with D perhaps TRBD2 (5 bases). The CDR3 has 16 residues. V was cut by 5 bases and J by 4 bases, with 17 bases left in between. In germline, CDR1 is MRHNA, CDR2 SNTAGT. CDR3 in DNA: TGTGCCAGCAGTAAAAACGGCGGGTGGAGCACCGGGGAGCTGTTTTTT. Amino acid sequence: CASSKNGGWSTGELFF.

This clonotype was counted between two and nine times. The chain has TRBV30 and TRBJ1-1; D remains ambiguous. The CDR3 length is 12 residues. Trimming removed 4 bases at V and 8 bases at J, with 14 bases between. Germline V gene lookup returns CDR1 GTSNPN and CDR2 SVGIG (reference sequence). The CDR3 reads CAWTYPQQEAFF. CDR3 DNA sequence: TGTGCCTGGACCTACCCCCAACAGGAAGCTTTCTTT.

The sample holds many counts of this clonotype. The chain has TRBV7-2 and TRBJ2-6, with D perhaps TRBD1 (5 bases). This CDR3 spans 15 amino acids. CDR1 SGHTA and CDR2 FQGNSA come from the germline V gene. Trimming cost V 6 bases and J 2 bases, with 11 bases left between them. This CDR3 reads CASRITGPGANVLTF. CDR3 bases: TGTGCCAGCAGGATTACAGGTCCTGGGGCCAACGTCCTGACTTTC. The whole variable domain, filled in from reference TRBV7-2 and TRBJ2-6, reads GAGVSQSPSNKVTEKGKDVELRCDPISGHTALYWYRQSLGQGLEFLIYFQGNSAPDKSGLPSDRFSAERTGGSVSTLTIQRTQQEDSAVYLCASRITGPGANVLTFGAGSRLTVL.

This clonotype has a count of ten or more. The CDR3 nucleotides are TGTGCCAGCAGTAAATCACAGGGGGCGGGCCCGGGCGAGCAGTACTTC. This gives the protein CASSKSQGAGPGEQYF. The gene calls are TRBV12-3 or TRBV12-4 and TRBJ2-7; 9 positions match TRBD1. There are 16 residues in the CDR3. The V gene end was trimmed by 5 bases and the J gene end by 6 bases; junction bases not matched to a gene: 14.

The rearrangement links TRBV7-9 to TRBJ2-3; D might be TRBD2 (6 bases). V was cut by 2 bases and J by 6 bases, with 18 bases left in between. Germline assignment: CDR1 SEHNR and CDR2 FQNEAQ (reference sequence). The CDR3 totals 16 residues. CDR3 nucleotides: TGTGCCAGCAGCTTAAGTTTCGGAAGGAGCGGGGATACGCAGTATTTT. Translating gives CASSLSFGRSGDTQYF.

The J gene is TRBJ1-6, the V gene TRBV7-2; D unclear. Between the trimmed V and J ends, which lost 6 bases and 8 bases, there was a span of 2 bases. The CDR3 runs 10 residues. Per the germline V gene, CDR1 is SGHTA and CDR2 is FQGNSA. CDR3 in amino acids: CASSDSPLHF. In DNA form, the CDR3 reads TGTGCCAGCAGTGATTCACCCCTCCACTTT.

Ten or more counts support this clonotype. The chain is built from TRBV3-1 and TRBJ2-2; D is tentatively TRBD1 or TRBD2 (5 bases each). This CDR3 region has 17 residues. V shed 0 bases and J shed 6 bases, with 17 bases lying between them. Germline loops: CDR1 LGHDT, CDR2 YNNKEL (reference sequence). Written as DNA, the CDR3 is TGTGCCAGCAGCCAAGAAAGCCGGGACCTCAGGGCCGGGGAGCTGTTTTTT. Protein: CASSQESRDLRAGELFF. Variable domain in full (rest from reference TRBV3-1 and TRBJ2-2): DTAVSQTPKYLVTQMGNDKSIKCEQNLGHDTMYWYKQDSKKFLKIMFSYNNKELIINETVPNRFSPKSPDKAHLNLHINSLELGDSAVYFCASSQESRDLRAGELFFGEGSRLTVL.

CDR3 amino acids: CASSLRPEGPNTEAFF. DNA for the CDR3: TGTGCCAGCAGCTTACGCCCGGAGGGCCCGAACACTGAAGCTTTCTTT. This rearrangement joins TRBV7-2 to TRBJ1-1; the D is unclear. The CDR3 loop spans 16 amino acids. In germline, CDR1 is SGHTA, CDR2 FQGNSA. V was clipped by 2 bases and J by 1 base, with 14 bases between them. Combining the CDR3 with reference TRBV7-2 and TRBJ1-1 gives the whole variable domain GAGVSQSPSNKVTEKGKDVELRCDPISGHTALYWYRQSLGQGLEFLIYFQGNSAPDKSGLPSDRFSAERTGGSVSTLTIQRTQQEDSAVYLCASSLRPEGPNTEAFFGQGTRLTVV.

This clonotype was picked up many times. V is TRBV2 and J is TRBJ2-2, with a possible D match to TRBD2 (6 bases). In germline, CDR1 is SNHLY, CDR2 FYNNEI. V lost 7 bases, J lost 2 bases, and 26 bases lay in between. The CDR3 loop spans 19 amino acids. The CDR3 loop reads CASKESWGREEINTGELFF. CDR3 sequence (DNA): TGTGCCAGCAAAGAGAGTTGGGGCAGGGAGGAGATAAACACCGGGGAGCTGTTTTTT.

This clonotype was seen at least ten times. This CDR3 is CASKQVAEETQYF. The CDR3 DNA is TGTGCCTCCAAGCAGGTAGCGGAAGAGACCCAGTACTTC. This sequence joins TRBV7-2 and TRBJ2-5; possible D gene TRBD2, 6 bases. In germline, CDR1 is SGHTA, CDR2 FQGNSA. V gave up 11 bases and J gave up 3 bases, with 16 bases separating them. This CDR3 contains 13 residues. The full variable domain, completed using reference TRBV7-2 and TRBJ2-5, is GAGVSQSPSNKVTEKGKDVELRCDPISGHTALYWYRQSLGQGLEFLIYFQGNSAPDKSGLPSDRFSAERTGGSVSTLTIQRTQQEDSAVYLCASKQVAEETQYFGPGTRLLVL.

CDR3 in amino acids: CASSYFGLAGGHGTGELFF. In DNA, the CDR3 is TGTGCCAGCAGTTACTTTGGGCTAGCGGGAGGGCACGGCACCGGGGAGCTGTTTTTT. This chain joins TRBV6-5 and TRBJ2-2; 12 bases line up with TRBD2. This CDR3 is built from 19 residues. From germline, CDR1 is MNHEY and CDR2 SVGAGI. J lost 4 bases, V lost 1 base, and 10 bases had no gene match.

The V call is TRBV11-2, the J call TRBJ2-1; tentatively, D is TRBD1 (6 bases). In germline, CDR1 is SGHAT, CDR2 FQNNGV. CDR3 length: 13 amino acids. The V end lost 8 bases, the J end lost 5 bases, and 13 bases lay between the germline ends. The CDR3 is CASCSDSNNEQFF. CDR3 in DNA: TGTGCCAGCTGCTCGGACAGCAACAATGAGCAGTTCTTC.

This clonotype was observed a handful of times. The rearrangement joins TRBV5-6 to TRBJ2-4, with no clear D. CDR3 length: 14 residues. V shed 0 bases and J shed 2 bases, with 6 bases lying between them. Germline CDR1 is SGHDT and CDR2 is YYEEEE. This CDR3 is CASSLGNSKNIQYF. The CDR3 region has the DNA TGTGCCAGCAGCTTGGGTAATTCCAAAAACATTCAGTACTTC.

Ten or more counts support this clonotype. The rearrangement joins TRBV12-5 to TRBJ2-1, with D possibly called TRBD1 or TRBD2 (6 bases each). Trimming cost V 5 bases and J 5 bases, with 19 bases left between them. Germline CDR1 LGHNT, CDR2 FRNRAP. This CDR3 has 16 residues. The CDR3 region has the DNA TGTGCTAGTGGTCCCATGGGGGGCTTGAGGAACAATGAGCAGTTCTTC. Its protein product is CASGPMGGLRNNEQFF.

This clonotype was observed at least ten times. The chain has TRBV11-2 and TRBJ2-5; 16 nucleotides line up with TRBD2. Germline assignment: CDR1 SGHAT and CDR2 FQNNGV. This CDR3 contains 17 residues. Germline trimming cut 5 bases from V and 0 bases from J; bases unmatched to any gene: 3. The CDR3 reads CASSPGTSGRDQETQYF. The CDR3 DNA follows: TGTGCCAGCAGCCCCGGGACTAGCGGGAGGGACCAAGAGACCCAGTACTTC.

This chain connects TRBV12-3 or TRBV12-4 to TRBJ2-4; no clear D. This CDR3 has 14 amino acids. Trimming pared 0 bases from V and 0 bases from J, leaving 3 bases between. The CDR3: CASSLAEAKNIQYF. The CDR3 nucleotides read TGTGCCAGCAGTTTAGCAGAAGCCAAAAACATTCAGTACTTC.

J is TRBJ2-5 and V is TRBV19; no definite D call. Germline assignment: CDR1 LNHDA and CDR2 SQIVND (reference sequence). The CDR3 has 13 residues. V dropped 6 bases and J dropped 6 bases, with 14 bases sitting between them. The CDR3 here is CASRSSGRKTQYF. The CDR3 nucleotides read TGTGCCAGTAGGTCTTCCGGGCGAAAGACCCAGTACTTC.

This clonotype was counted only a few times. The genes are TRBV20-1 and TRBJ1-2; weak D call: TRBD1 (5 bases). Trimming stripped 3 bases from V and 4 bases from J, with 15 bases between. This CDR3 contains 14 residues. Germline V lookup: CDR1 DFQATT, CDR2 SNEGSKA (reference sequence). CDR3 loop: CSARARAKIYGYTF. CDR3 sequence (DNA): TGCAGTGCTAGGGCCAGGGCGAAAATCTATGGCTACACCTTC.

This clonotype has more than one count but fewer than ten. The chain employs TRBV7-3 and TRBJ2-1, with a possible D match to TRBD2 (6 bases). Looked up from germline, CDR1 is SGHTA and CDR2 is FQGTGA. CDR3 length equals 14 residues. V gave up 5 bases and J gave up 5 bases, with 13 bases separating them. CDR3: CASSPGTSNNEQFF. DNA of the CDR3: TGTGCCAGCAGCCCCGGGACTTCTAACAATGAGCAGTTCTTC.

V is TRBV3-1 and J is TRBJ2-7; 7 nucleotides align to TRBD2. V lost 4 bases, J lost 0 bases, and 6 bases stayed unmatched. The CDR3 extends over 15 amino acids. Germline V CDR1 and CDR2: LGHDT, YNNKEL (reference sequence). The DNA of the CDR3 is TGTGCCAGCAGCCCCAGCGGGAAGTCCTCCTACGAGCAGTACTTC. Translating gives CASSPSGKSSYEQYF.

This clonotype was detected a few times. The V gene is TRBV28, the J gene TRBJ2-3, with D uncertain. The germline V and J ends were trimmed by 3 bases and 0 bases, with 7 bases remaining between them. Germline V gene data show CDR1 as MDHEN and CDR2 as SYDVKM. The CDR3 is 14 residues long. The CDR3 coding sequence is TGTGCCAGCAGTTTCGGAGTTAGCACAGATACGCAGTATTTT. Protein product: CASSFGVSTDTQYF.

This clonotype was counted between two and nine times. This chain links TRBV20-1 with TRBJ2-7, with D hard to call. V lost 3 bases, J lost 2 bases, and 14 bases lay in between. CDR1 and CDR2 from the germline V gene are DFQATT and SNEGSKA (reference sequence). The CDR3 length is 14 residues. This chain's CDR3 is CSASLASFTYEQYF. Written as DNA, the CDR3 is TGCAGTGCTAGCCTCGCGTCGTTTACCTACGAGCAGTACTTC.

This clonotype has at least ten counts. J is TRBJ2-2 and V is TRBV5-1; D not certain. The length of the CDR3 is 16 residues. The V gene lost 0 bases and the J gene lost 0 bases, with 9 bases spanning the gap. Per germline, CDR1 SGHRS and CDR2 YFSETQ. The CDR3 sequence is CASSLAPTPNTGELFF. The DNA for the CDR3 is TGCGCCAGCAGCTTGGCCCCGACACCGAACACCGGGGAGCTGTTTTTT.

Comment on this clonotype: A much larger clone sits a single nucleotide away, making a read error possible. V gene TRBV18 combines with J gene TRBJ2-3; 8 positions agree with TRBD2. V shed 2 bases, J shed 8 bases, and the junction held 6 bases outside the gene matches. This CDR3 is 14 amino acids long. Germline CDR1 reads KGHSH; CDR2 reads LQKENI. CDR3 coding DNA: TGTGCCAGCTCACCAATTAGCGGGATGGGTACGCAGTATTTT. It yields the protein CASSPISGMGTQYF.

This clonotype was found a few times. This chain connects TRBV9 to TRBJ2-3; TRBD2 might be the D (5 bases). From germline, CDR1 is SGDLS and CDR2 YYNGEE. The CDR3 is made up of 16 amino acids. V lost 3 bases to trimming and J lost 2 bases, with 16 bases between them. CDR3 nucleotide sequence: TGTGCCAGCAGCGCCGGCGGGCGGCGGGCCACAGATACGCAGTATTTT. Translating it yields CASSAGGRRATDTQYF.